This TCR beta chain came from a study of blood T cells in healthy people across ages. Study-level results: Possibly confounding the expanded clonotype changes was the fact that donor CMV status was unknown.

Next came a second PCR, run for roughly 6 to 11 cycles, which used a sample-barcoded 5' primer along with a J-beta primer mix. TCRdb re-derived calls from the 5' RACE reads in MiXCR, one entry per CDR3 protein. The sample includes around 650,000 distinct CDR3 sequences, approximately 30% of them seen just once. Only a few counts were recorded for this clonotype. The antigen is undetermined. Germline CDR1 SGHTA, CDR2 FQGNSA. The V gene lost 3 bases and the J gene lost 2 bases, with 13 bases spanning the gap. This CDR3 contains 15 residues. Sequencing was done on a sample of blood. The chain carries TRBV7-2 and TRBJ1-1, with a possible D match to TRBD1 (5 bases). The clonotype comes from a woman of 80 years or more in good health. The chain's CDR3 is CASSLTVGHNTEAFF. For the CDR3, the DNA is TGTGCCAGCAGCTTGACTGTGGGGCATAACACTGAAGCTTTCTTT.